A selection of T cell receptor beta chains follows, all from one sample in a study of T cell responses to AZD1222 COVID-19 vaccine. The table came from immunoSEQ multiplex PCR; TCRdb's copy has only in-frame clones and leaves some out. The table has roughly 100,000 clones, over 90% seen once; the top ten hold around 5%. This material consisted of peripheral blood, taken on day 0 of AZD1222 vaccination. The receptors were sampled from an adult in good health. Each CDR3 is given with its conserved first and last residue. Each record gives: CDR3 length, J gene, D gene, V gene, clone size, CDR3 DNA, CDR3 protein. The D gene is left open where the match is weak. Expanded clones get a size class; other rows say once, few or many, or leave the size out.

>14|TRBJ1-4|NA|TRBV19|NA
TGTGCCAGTAGTATTTATCTCCGGGGGGAAAAACTGTTTTTT
CASSIYLRGEKLFF
>15|TRBJ1-2|NA|TRBV7-8|NA
TGTGCCAGCAGCTTACTAGGCCGGGCTGACTATGGCTACACCTTC
CASSLLGRADYGYTF
>13|TRBJ1-1|NA|TRBV6-2/TRBV6-3|NA
TGTGCCAGCAGTGTCGACAGGAACACTGAAGCTTTCTTT
CASSVDRNTEAFF
>13|TRBJ1-1|NA|TRBV10-3|NA
TGTGCCATCAGTGAGTCCGGGTACACTGAAGCTTTCTTT
CAISESGYTEAFF
>13|TRBJ1-2|NA|TRBV5-5|NA
TGTGCCAGCACCTCTCGATCCTTAGGGGGCTACACCTTC
CASTSRSLGGYTF
>13|TRBJ2-1|TRBD2|TRBV6-5|NA
TGTGCCAGCAGACCTAGCGGCTACAATGAGCAGTTCTTC
CASRPSGYNEQFF
>13|TRBJ1-1|NA|TRBV7-9|NA
TGTGCCAGCAGCTCCTACGGAGGCACTGAAGCTTTCTTT
CASSSYGGTEAFF
>14|TRBJ1-2|TRBD1|TRBV3-1/TRBV3-2|once
TGTGCCAGCAGCCACCGACAGGGACGGTATGGCTACACCTTC
CASSHRQGRYGYTF
>13|TRBJ2-7|NA|TRBV27|NA
TGTGCCAGCAGTTATCAGGGGATCAACGAGCAGTACTTC
CASSYQGINEQYF
>20|TRBJ1-1|TRBD1|TRBV4-3|few
TGCGCCAGCAGCCAAGAACCGACCGCGGCAATTCAGGGGGGGGACACTGAAGCTTTCTTT
CASSQEPTAAIQGGDTEAFF
>17|TRBJ2-1|NA|TRBV5-6|few
TGTGCCAGCAGCTCATACACGACAGGTTCTAACTACAATGAGCAGTTCTTC
CASSSYTTGSNYNEQFF
>13|TRBJ2-7|NA|TRBV28|once
TGTGCCAGCACCACCCCAAGCATGGACGAGCAGTACTTC
CASTTPSMDEQYF
>19|TRBJ2-1|NA|TRBV5-1|once
TGCGCCAGCAGCTTGGTTACGGGAGCGGTAGGAGGGCGCTACAATGAGCAGTTCTTC
CASSLVTGAVGGRYNEQFF
>16|TRBJ2-7|TRBD1|TRBV5-8|NA
TGTGCCAGCAGCTTGGGGTCGGGACAGGTGACCTACGAGCAGTACTTC
CASSLGSGQVTYEQYF
>15|TRBJ1-4|NA|TRBV6-5|NA
TGTGCCAGCAGTTACTCCGGCAGACGGAATGAAAAACTGTTTTTT
CASSYSGRRNEKLFF
>11|TRBJ2-2|NA|TRBV2|NA
TGTGCCAGCAGTGTGTACGGGGAGCTGTTTTTT
CASSVYGELFF
>11|TRBJ1-2|TRBD1|TRBV29-1|once
TGCAGCGTTCGGACAGGGGATGGCTACACCTTC
CSVRTGDGYTF
>15|TRBJ2-6|NA|TRBV18|NA
TGTGCCAGCTCACGCCTCCTCTCTGGGGCCAACGTCCTGACTTTC
CASSRLLSGANVLTF